The T cell receptor beta chain described here comes from a study of T cells in Graves' hyperthyroidism and ophthalmopathy. Study-level information: Specimen type is peripheral blood, collected at initial diagnosis prior to any treatment. General study points: In blood, most of the thyroid clonotypes expanded above 0.001 were also present.

Exclusion of patients followed from uncontrolled infection, other autoimmune disease, pregnancy or lactation. Regions amplified from RNA transcripts were the TCR beta CDR3 regions. HTBI primers drove first-round RT-PCR of the TCR CDR3. TCRdb re-analysed the multiplex PCR reads in MiXCR, keeping a single row per CDR3 protein. The data show over 250,000 distinct CDR3 sequences, with 17% seen just once and just over 55% held by the top ten. Germline V lookup: CDR1 MNHNS, CDR2 SASEGT. The V end lost 5 bases, the J end lost 5 bases, and 19 bases lay between the germline ends. The CDR3 runs to 16 residues. This clonotype was seen many times. Its antigen is not known.

This chain connects TRBV6-1 to TRBJ2-1; D is perhaps TRBD1 (7 bases). The sequenced sample consisted of blood. The source of this sequence is a woman aged 60-70 years with Graves' ophthalmopathy. The CDR3 nucleotides read TGTGCCAGCAGTTCTTACGACAGGGAGGATCACAATGAGCAGTTCTTC. Amino acid sequence: CASSSYDREDHNEQFF.